This T cell receptor (beta chain) was sequenced for a study of shared T cell receptors in the human thymus. Method: immunoSEQ multiplex PCR; TCRdb's copy keeps in-frame clones and lacks some. In the table there are about 660,000 clones, approximately 90% of which are singletons. V lost 2 bases, J lost 0 bases, and 17 bases lay in between. This CDR3 is built from 18 residues. Germline lookup yields CDR1 LGHNA and CDR2 YSLEER. Separately, the same data were catalogued under a study of human thymus T cells. As that report states: Resections obtained during corrective heart surgery supplied the thymus tissue.

This chain uses TRBV4-3 with TRBJ2-1; unclear D gene. This receptor was obtained from a boy under three years old with a congenital heart defect. The sample taken for sequencing was thymocytes. The CDR3 DNA reads TGCGCCAGCAGCCAAACCCGCTCGCGATCCCCCTCCTACAATGAGCAGTTCTTC. Amino acids: CASSQTRSRSPSYNEQFF.